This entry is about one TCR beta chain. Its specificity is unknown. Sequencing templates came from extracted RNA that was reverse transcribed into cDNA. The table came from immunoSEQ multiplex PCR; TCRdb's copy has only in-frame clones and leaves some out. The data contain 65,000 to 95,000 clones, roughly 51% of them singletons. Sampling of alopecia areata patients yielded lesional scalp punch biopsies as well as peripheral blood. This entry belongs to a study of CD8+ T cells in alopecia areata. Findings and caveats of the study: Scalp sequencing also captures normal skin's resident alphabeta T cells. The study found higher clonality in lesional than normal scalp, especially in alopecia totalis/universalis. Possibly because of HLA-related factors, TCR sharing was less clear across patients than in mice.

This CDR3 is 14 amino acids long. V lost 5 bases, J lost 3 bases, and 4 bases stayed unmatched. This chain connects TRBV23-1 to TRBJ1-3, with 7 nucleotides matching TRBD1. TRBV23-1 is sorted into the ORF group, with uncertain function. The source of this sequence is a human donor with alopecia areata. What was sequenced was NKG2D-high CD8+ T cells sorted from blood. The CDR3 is CASSRQGSGNTIYF. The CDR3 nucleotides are TGCGCCAGCAGTAGACAGGGCAGTGGAAACACCATATATTTT.